These 22 T cell receptor beta chains came from one sample sequenced in a study of Ad26.COV2.S vaccination and SARS-CoV-2 variants. Treatment denoted: some 19 received Ad26.COV2.S at low or high dose, single or two shots; several received placebo; per-sample allocation not given. Specimen acquisition occurred on day 63 following the initial vaccine or placebo injection. Clones were read by immunoSEQ multiplex PCR, and TCRdb kept only the in-frame ones, dropping some. The sample carries about 680,000 clones, 89% recorded once. Sequences were derived from peripheral blood, sampled in a trial of Ad26.COV2.S vaccine versus placebo. The source is a person aged 18 to 59 who received the Ad26.COV2.S COVID-19 vaccine or a placebo.

The chain joins TRBV27 to TRBJ2-1; 9 bases align to TRBD1. The germline gives CDR1 MNHEY, CDR2 SMNVEV (reference sequence). The CDR3 contains 14 residues. With V trimmed by 5 bases and J by 8 bases, 7 bases remained unmatched. CDR3 amino acids: CASSLRDRAHEQFF. The DNA of the CDR3 is TGTGCCAGCAGTCTCCGGGACAGGGCCCATGAGCAGTTCTTC.

The chain couples TRBV4-3 to TRBJ2-6, with D uncertain. The CDR3 loop spans 16 amino acids. V shed 0 bases and J shed 0 bases, with 6 bases lying between them. Germline-derived CDR1 and CDR2 are LGHNA and YSLEER. For the CDR3, the DNA is TGCGCCAGCAGCCAAGATAGAATCTCTGGGGCCAACGTCCTGACTTTC. Its translation: CASSQDRISGANVLTF.

The chain joins TRBV12-3 or TRBV12-4 to TRBJ2-7, with a tentative D call TRBD2 (5 bases). The V end lost 3 bases, the J end lost 2 bases, and 8 bases lay between the germline ends. The CDR3 has 13 amino acids. CDR3 protein: CASSLSGPYEQYF. In nucleotides, the CDR3 is TGTGCCAGCAGTTTGAGCGGCCCCTACGAGCAGTACTTC.

The DNA of the CDR3 is TGCGCCAGCAGCTTGGAAGGGGCCCACTATAATTCACCCCTCCACTTT. This encodes CASSLEGAHYNSPLHF. The chain carries TRBV5-1 and TRBJ1-6; TRBD1 is a possible D gene (5 bases). The V and J ends lost 0 bases and 3 bases respectively, with 10 bases between them. The V gene's germline CDR1 is SGHRS and CDR2 YFSETQ. This CDR3 comprises 16 residues.

This clone was seen only once. The chain couples TRBV5-1 to TRBJ1-4, with 8 nucleotides matching TRBD1. Unmatched junction bases numbered 3, after V lost 0 bases and J lost 8 bases. The CDR3 is made up of 14 amino acids. Germline-derived CDR1 and CDR2 are SGHRS and YFSETQ. The CDR3 sequence: CASSLDRGDEKLFF. CDR3 in DNA: TGCGCCAGCAGCTTGGACAGGGGGGACGAAAAACTGTTTTTT.

The V gene is TRBV19, the J gene TRBJ2-3, with 10 bases identical to TRBD1. Trimming at V came to 7 bases and at J to 3 bases, leaving 7 bases not matched to a gene. CDR3 size: 15 residues. Per the germline V gene, CDR1 is LNHDA and CDR2 is SQIVND (reference sequence). Written as DNA, the CDR3 is TGTGCCAGTACCCCGGGACAGGGGTTGACAGATACGCAGTATTTT. This gives the protein CASTPGQGLTDTQYF.

The gene calls are TRBV5-8 and TRBJ2-3; 7 bases map to TRBD1. The CDR3 runs to 16 residues. From germline, CDR1 is SGHTS and CDR2 YDEGEE. J gave up 2 bases and V 0 bases, and 6 bases lay outside the gene matches. As DNA, the CDR3 is TGTGCCAGCAGCTTGGGTAGGGGGCTACACACAGATACGCAGTATTTT. Amino acids: CASSLGRGLHTDTQYF.

This chain links TRBV7-3 with TRBJ1-1; a weak D match, TRBD1 (5 bases). Trimming cost V 5 bases and J 4 bases, with 11 bases left between them. CDR1 is SGHTA and CDR2 is FQGTGA in the germline V gene. The CDR3 contains 13 residues. CDR3 in DNA: TGTGCCAGCAGCCCATATGGGGGCACTGAAGCTTTCTTT. Protein: CASSPYGGTEAFF.

The chain employs TRBV14 and TRBJ1-2; D gene uncertain. The CDR3 runs 13 residues. Trimming took 1 base from V and 6 from J, leaving 9 bases between them. Germline CDR1 and CDR2: SGHDN and FVKESK. The CDR3 nucleotides read TGTGCCAGCAGCCAAGGTTTTACTCATGGCTACACCTTC. Protein product: CASSQGFTHGYTF.

This rearrangement joins TRBV5-1 to TRBJ1-1; TRBD1 matches 12 bases. There are 13 residues in the CDR3. The V gene's germline CDR1 is SGHRS and CDR2 YFSETQ. V was pared by 4 bases and J by 11 bases, with 6 bases of the junction left unmatched. The CDR3 sequence: CASSPRDRGHAFF. Here the CDR3 DNA reads TGCGCCAGCAGCCCAAGGGACAGGGGGCATGCTTTCTTT.

The V call is TRBV12-3 or TRBV12-4, the J call TRBJ1-2; D is perhaps TRBD1 (6 bases). CDR3 size: 13 residues. With 3 bases removed from V and 3 bases from J, the gap between germline ends came to 8 bases. The CDR3 bases are TGTGCCAGCAGTTTCTCAGGGGACTATGGCTACACCTTC. It yields the protein CASSFSGDYGYTF.

This sequence joins TRBV3-1 (or the pseudogene TRBV3-2) and TRBJ1-6; 7 bases map to TRBD1. V lost 5 bases, J lost 7 bases, and 8 bases stayed unmatched. The CDR3 is 15 amino acids. Germline CDR1 and CDR2: LGHDT and YNNKEL (reference sequence). The CDR3: CASSYTTGENSPLHF. The CDR3 region has the DNA TGTGCCAGCAGCTACACAACAGGGGAGAATTCACCCCTCCACTTT.

The rearrangement links TRBV6-2 or TRBV6-3 to TRBJ2-1, with D hard to call. From germline, CDR1 is MNHEY and CDR2 SVGEGT. CDR3 length equals 11 residues. V shed 6 bases and J shed 4 bases, with 4 bases lying between them. CDR3 residues: CASSTYNEQFF. The CDR3 bases are TGTGCCAGCAGCACGTACAATGAGCAGTTCTTC.

This clone was detected only once. This sequence joins TRBV3-1 (or the pseudogene TRBV3-2) and TRBJ1-6; maybe TRBD1 (6 bases). Trimming stripped 1 base from V and 0 bases from J, with 13 bases between. From germline, CDR1 is LGHDT and CDR2 YNNKEL (reference sequence). The CDR3 covers 18 residues. CDR3 DNA: TGTGCCAGCAGCCAAGCCCACAGGGCGAGCTCCTATAATTCACCCCTCCACTTT. Encoded protein: CASSQAHRASSYNSPLHF.

J is TRBJ2-7 and V is TRBV7-2; 14 nucleotides align to TRBD2. The CDR3 extends over 16 amino acids. V lost 3 bases and J lost 2; bases outside the gene matches: 3. Germline V gene data show CDR1 as SGHTA and CDR2 as FQGNSA. The CDR3, as DNA: TGTGCCAGCAGCTTGGGGACTAGCGGGGGTACCTACGAGCAGTACTTC. It specifies CASSLGTSGGTYEQYF.

The chain combines TRBV6-2 or TRBV6-3 with TRBJ2-2, with D uncertain. Germline loops: CDR1 MNHEY, CDR2 SVGEGT. V was clipped by 3 bases and J by 6 bases, with 5 bases between them. This CDR3 region has 12 residues. CDR3 protein: CASSYYPGELFF. CDR3 sequence (DNA): TGTGCCAGCAGTTATTATCCCGGGGAGCTGTTTTTT.

This sequence joins TRBV30 and TRBJ1-4; D call uncertain. From germline, CDR1 is GTSNPN and CDR2 SVGIG (reference sequence). V lost 2 bases and J lost 0, with 10 bases in between. CDR3 length equals 15 residues. The CDR3, as DNA: TGTGCCTGGAGTACAGATGGGGCAACTAATGAAAAACTGTTTTTT. Amino acid sequence: CAWSTDGATNEKLFF.

The count of this clone is one. The rearrangement links TRBV6-5 to TRBJ2-1; tentative D call: TRBD2 (6 bases). Trimming stripped 4 bases from V and 4 bases from J, with 11 bases between. Germline V CDR1 and CDR2: MNHEY, SVGAGI. This CDR3 region has 14 residues. CDR3 DNA sequence: TGTGCCAGCAGTTCCGGGACTTCTTACAATGAGCAGTTCTTC. Its protein is CASSSGTSYNEQFF.

V and J are TRBV7-9 and TRBJ2-2; D is perhaps TRBD1 or TRBD2 (5 bases each). Trimming shortened V by 5 bases and J by 2 bases, and 12 bases separated the two germline ends. CDR1 and CDR2 from the germline V gene are SEHNR and FQNEAQ (reference sequence). The CDR3 is made up of 15 amino acids. The CDR3 is CASSHGTDNTGELFF. The CDR3 nucleotides are TGTGCCAGCAGCCACGGGACGGACAACACCGGGGAGCTGTTTTTT.

The chain joins TRBV5-1 to TRBJ1-5; D uncertain. Germline V gene lookup returns CDR1 SGHRS and CDR2 YFSETQ. V was trimmed by 4 bases and J by 2 bases, leaving 10 bases between them. The CDR3 spans 14 residues. The CDR3 sequence is CASSVLSGNQPQHF. The CDR3 nucleotides read TGCGCCAGCAGCGTTCTGTCGGGCAATCAGCCCCAGCATTTT.

The chain employs TRBV6-2 or TRBV6-3 and TRBJ1-2; D is uncertain. V lost 3 bases and J 11 bases, leaving 13 bases between the germline ends. The CDR3 totals 12 residues. CDR1 and CDR2 (germline): MNHEY, SVGEGT. The CDR3 DNA sequence: TGTGCCAGCAGTTATGACGGTGCCGTGTACACCTTC. It translates to CASSYDGAVYTF.

This clone was recorded only once. V is TRBV19 and J is TRBJ1-2; 7 nucleotides align to TRBD1. Losses at the gene ends were 8 bases for V and 9 bases for J; bases not matched to a gene: 6. CDR1 LNHDA and CDR2 SQIVND come from the germline V gene (reference sequence). CDR3 length: 11 amino acids. CDR3 coding DNA: TGTGCCAGTGGACAGGTAGTAAGCTACACCTTC. Translating it yields CASGQVVSYTF.